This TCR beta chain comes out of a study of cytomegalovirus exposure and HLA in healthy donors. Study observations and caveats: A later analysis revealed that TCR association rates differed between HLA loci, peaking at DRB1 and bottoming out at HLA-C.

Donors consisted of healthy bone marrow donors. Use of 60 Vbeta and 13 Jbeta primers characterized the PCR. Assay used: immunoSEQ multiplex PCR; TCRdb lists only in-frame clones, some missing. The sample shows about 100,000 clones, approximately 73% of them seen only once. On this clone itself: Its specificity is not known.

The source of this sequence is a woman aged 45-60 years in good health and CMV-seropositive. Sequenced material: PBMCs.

The CDR3 reads CASSEAGPSNYGYTF. The CDR3 DNA is TGTGCCAGCAGTGAGGCAGGCCCTTCTAACTATGGCTACACCTTC. This chain uses TRBV2 with TRBJ1-2; D is ambiguous. Germline CDR1 is SNHLY and CDR2 is FYNNEI. CDR3 size: 15 residues. Trimming stripped 3 bases from V and 0 bases from J, with 11 bases between.